This T cell receptor (beta chain) was identified in a study of blood T cell repertoires in COVID-19. Overall study: Donors in the United States, Italy and Spain gave samples during acute or convalescent COVID-19.

In the authors' workflow: Researchers report that nucleated cell counts were estimated from reference gene primer amplification. TCRdb's table, derived via immunoSEQ multiplex PCR, lists solely in-frame clones and lacks some. The V and J calls and the clone size are those of that table, but D and trimming were determined from the DNA. The sample includes more than 200,000 clones, around 84% of them seen just once. The ends lost 7 bases at V and 3 bases at J; junction bases unmatched: 11. CDR3 length: 15 amino acids. Germline lookup yields CDR1 MNHEY and CDR2 SVGAGI. This chain uses TRBV6-5 with TRBJ1-1; 7 bases agree with TRBD1. The sequence was obtained from a woman older than 75 with COVID-19, enrolled during active disease. Sequencing was carried out using peripheral blood. The CDR3 sequence: CASIRGGSGDTEAFF. In DNA form, the CDR3 reads TGTGCCAGCATCCGAGGGGGCAGTGGAGACACTGAAGCTTTCTTT.